The clone carrying this T cell receptor beta chain was seen repeatedly, ten times or more. Its antigen is unknown. This specimen belongs to a study of molecular identifiers for immune sequencing clone quantification. Study-level background: Replicate experiments took RNA from around 20,000 or 100,000 naive CD8 cells, divided it five ways and sequenced four. General study points: Whereas naive cells kept under 1% of molecules in clones above 20 RNA copies, such clones held over 98% in effectors.

Using a CD8+CD4-CCR7+CD45RA+ phenotype, naive CD8 T cells were sorted. Bulk libraries came from a prior protocol with listed TCR primers. TCRdb fed the PCR reads into MiXCR, producing one record per CDR3 protein. Here the sample spans approximately 320,000 distinct CDR3 sequences, 24% being singletons. Germline V gives CDR1 MGHRA, CDR2 YSYEKL. This CDR3 is 15 amino acids long. V was shortened by 0 bases and J by 7 bases, with 10 bases between the two germline ends. Specimen: naive CD8+ T cells from blood, with Jurkat cell RNA spiked in. Subset given: FACS-sorted CD8+CD4-CCR7+CD45RA+ naive T cells. The chain carries TRBV4-1 and TRBJ1-6; a possible D gene is TRBD1 (5 bases). This TCR was sampled from a human donor in good health. Some libraries in this study had Jurkat cell RNA spiked in. In nucleotides, the CDR3 is TGCGCCAGCAGCCAAGATCGGGGCAGAAATTCACCCCTCCACTTT. This codes for CASSQDRGRNSPLHF.